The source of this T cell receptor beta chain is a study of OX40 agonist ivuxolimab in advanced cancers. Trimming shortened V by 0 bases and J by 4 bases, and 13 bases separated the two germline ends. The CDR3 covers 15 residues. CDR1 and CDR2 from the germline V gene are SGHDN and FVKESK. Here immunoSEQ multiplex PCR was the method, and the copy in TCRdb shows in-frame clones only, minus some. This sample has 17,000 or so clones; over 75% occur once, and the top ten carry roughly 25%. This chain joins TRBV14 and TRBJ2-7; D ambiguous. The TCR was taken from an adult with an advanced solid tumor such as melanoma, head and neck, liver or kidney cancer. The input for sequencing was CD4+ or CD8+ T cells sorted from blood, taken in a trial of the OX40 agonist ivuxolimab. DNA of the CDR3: TGTGCCAGCAGCCAAGAGGCGGCTACCTGGTACGAGCAGTACTTC. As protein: CASSQEAATWYEQYF.